This paragraph reports one TCR beta chain. Antigen specificity is unknown. Here immunoSEQ multiplex PCR was the method, and the copy in TCRdb shows in-frame clones only, minus some. The sample includes roughly 120,000 clones, 90% to 95% of them seen just once. CDR3 length: 19 residues. V lost 2 bases, J lost 2 bases, and 12 bases stayed unmatched. The germline V gene has CDR1 KGHSH and CDR2 LQKENI. These data belong to a study of cytomegalovirus exposure and HLA in healthy donors. Study summary: In a later analysis, the 90 to 150 validation repertoires were reported to have used the same platform as the roughly 670 first-cohort repertoires. Study results and limitations: The study put around 180 TCR beta chains on its list as cytomegalovirus-associated. Both high specificity and high sensitivity reportedly marked the classifier's diagnosis of cytomegalovirus status.

The rearrangement links TRBV18 to TRBJ2-2; TRBD2 matches 9 bases. The TCR originated in a woman aged 18-30 years in good health and CMV-seronegative. Source material: PBMCs. For the CDR3, the DNA is TGTGCCAGCTCACCAAAGGAGGCAGGACTAGCGATTAACACCGGGGAGCTGTTTTTT. It encodes CASSPKEAGLAINTGELFF.